This T cell receptor beta chain was profiled in a study of blood T cell repertoires in COVID-19. Overall study: Spain, Italy and the United States supplied samples that represented acute and convalescent COVID-19.

In the authors' workflow: Reference gene primer amplification yielded estimated nucleated cell counts. TCRdb keeps only in-frame clones here, not all; method: immunoSEQ multiplex PCR. That table furnishes V, J and clone size, whereas the DNA furnished D and trimming. The data show a few hundred thousand clones, about nine tenths seen once. The source of this sequence is a woman aged 25-40 years who had recovered from COVID-19. The sequencing input was peripheral blood.

The CDR3, as DNA: TGTGCCAGCCGATGGCCCGAGGGCTACGAGCAGTACTTC. It encodes CASRWPEGYEQYF. This chain uses TRBV6-6 with TRBJ2-7; the D gene is possibly TRBD2 (5 bases). Germline assignment: CDR1 MNHNY and CDR2 SVGAGI (reference sequence). With 8 bases removed from V and 3 bases from J, the gap between germline ends came to 14 bases. The CDR3 has 13 amino acids.